This T cell receptor (beta chain) originates from a study of molecular identifiers for immune sequencing clone quantification. Naive CD8 T cells were sorted, and the gate applied was CD8+CD4-CCR7+CD45RA+. The authors built bulk TCR libraries by previously described methods with listed TCR primers. TCRdb used MiXCR to reprocess the PCR reads, holding one entry per CDR3 protein. The table has some 8,500 distinct CDR3 sequences, about an eighth seen once. The CDR3 extends over 15 amino acids. CDR1 SQVTM and CDR2 ANQGSEA come from the germline V gene. Trimming removed 2 bases at V and 6 bases at J, with 17 bases between.

This sequence joins TRBV29-1 and TRBJ2-1; a possible D gene is TRBD2 (5 bases). This receptor was identified in a human donor in good health. Some libraries in this study had Jurkat cell RNA spiked in. Sequencing was performed on naive CD8+ T cells from blood, with Jurkat cell RNA spiked in. Subset meaning: FACS-sorted CD8+CD4-CCR7+CD45RA+ naive T cells. In DNA, the CDR3 is TGCAGCGTTGAAAGTATGGTAGCGCCCTCCAATGAGCAGTTCTTC. It specifies CSVESMVAPSNEQFF.